This T cell receptor (beta chain) was observed in a study of PD-1 blockade in classical Hodgkin lymphoma. The assay was immunoSEQ multiplex PCR, and TCRdb's table has in-frame clones only and misses some. Of approximately 100,000 clones listed, 80% to 95% are singletons. From germline, CDR1 is SGHRS and CDR2 YFSETQ. With 4 bases removed from V and 4 bases from J, the gap between germline ends came to 14 bases. The CDR3 is 15 amino acids. Every patient had relapsed following autologous stem cell transplantation, and cohorts differed in brentuximab vedotin exposure. Study-wide results and caveats: By C4D1, CD4+ diversity increased significantly, especially in complete responders.

A remark on this clone: As yet, its antigen is unknown.

The clonotype originates from a human donor with classical Hodgkin lymphoma. The rearrangement joins TRBV5-1 to TRBJ2-2; possibly TRBD1 for D (6 bases). The source material was peripheral blood mononuclear cells (PBMCs), sampled at baseline. CDR3 in DNA: TGCGCCAGCAGCCCGAACAGGGTAGGCACCGGGGAGCTGTTTTTT. Translated: CASSPNRVGTGELFF.